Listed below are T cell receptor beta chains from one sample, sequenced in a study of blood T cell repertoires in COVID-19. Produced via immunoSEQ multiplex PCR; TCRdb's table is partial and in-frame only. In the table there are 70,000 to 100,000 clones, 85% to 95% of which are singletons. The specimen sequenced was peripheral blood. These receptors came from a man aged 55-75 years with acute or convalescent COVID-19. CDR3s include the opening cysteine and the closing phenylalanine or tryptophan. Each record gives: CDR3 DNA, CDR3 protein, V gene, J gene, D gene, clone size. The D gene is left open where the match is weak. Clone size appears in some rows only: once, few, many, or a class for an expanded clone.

CDR3 DNA: TGTGCCAGCAGCTCCAGCGAAGCCGTTAGCGCGGATACCCAGTATTTT; CDR3 protein: CASSSSEAVSADTQYF; V gene: TRBV11-1; J gene: TRBJ2-3; D gene: NA; clone size: NA
CDR3 DNA: TGCGCCAGTAACGCTGAGGGCCGCTATGGCTACACCTTC; CDR3 protein: CASNAEGRYGYTF; V gene: TRBV5-1; J gene: TRBJ1-2; D gene: NA; clone size: NA
CDR3 DNA: TGTGCCACCAGCAGAGACTCGCAGGGGAATGAAAAACTGTTTTTT; CDR3 protein: CATSRDSQGNEKLFF; V gene: TRBV15; J gene: TRBJ1-4; D gene: NA; clone size: NA
CDR3 DNA: TGTGCCAGCAGTTTGGCGGGAGGGCCCTACGAGCAGTACTTC; CDR3 protein: CASSLAGGPYEQYF; V gene: TRBV6-5; J gene: TRBJ2-7; D gene: TRBD2; clone size: NA
CDR3 DNA: TGTGCCAGTAGTCGTACAGGGGGATTTTCACGGAGGCCGTTGGGTCGACAGGGAAGGGATACGCAGTATTTT; CDR3 protein: CASSRTGGFSRRPLGRQGRDTQYF; V gene: TRBV19; J gene: TRBJ2-3; D gene: TRBD1; clone size: NA
CDR3 DNA: TGTGCCAGCAGCCCACTAGCGGGACGGTACAATGAGCAGTTCTTC; CDR3 protein: CASSPLAGRYNEQFF; V gene: TRBV6-5; J gene: TRBJ2-1; D gene: TRBD2; clone size: NA
CDR3 DNA: TGTGCCACCAGTGAAGGGACTAGCGGGAGTTGGGGTGAGCAGTTCTTC; CDR3 protein: CATSEGTSGSWGEQFF; V gene: TRBV24-1; J gene: TRBJ2-1; D gene: TRBD2; clone size: NA
CDR3 DNA: TGTGCCAGCAGGGGAACAGGGGGCAGGGGTGGATCACCCCTCCACTTT; CDR3 protein: CASRGTGGRGGSPLHF; V gene: TRBV28; J gene: TRBJ1-6; D gene: TRBD1; clone size: NA
CDR3 DNA: TGTGCCAGCAGCCAACGCGGGAGTACAGATACGCAGTATTTT; CDR3 protein: CASSQRGSTDTQYF; V gene: TRBV3-1/TRBV3-2; J gene: TRBJ2-3; D gene: TRBD2; clone size: NA
CDR3 DNA: TGTGCCAGCAGTTACTCAGAGGGGGCCGGCTCCTACGAGCAGTACTTC; CDR3 protein: CASSYSEGAGSYEQYF; V gene: TRBV6-5; J gene: TRBJ2-7; D gene: TRBD1; clone size: NA
CDR3 DNA: TGTGCCAGCAGCTGGGACAGAAACACCGGGGAGCTGTTTTTT; CDR3 protein: CASSWDRNTGELFF; V gene: TRBV5-6; J gene: TRBJ2-2; D gene: TRBD1; clone size: NA
CDR3 DNA: TGTGCCAGCAGTGCTCGGTCGGACACCTACCAAGAGACCCAGTACTTC; CDR3 protein: CASSARSDTYQETQYF; V gene: TRBV9; J gene: TRBJ2-5; D gene: NA; clone size: NA
CDR3 DNA: TGTGCCAGCAGCAATACCGGGACAGGGGTCGGGGAGCTGTTTTTT; CDR3 protein: CASSNTGTGVGELFF; V gene: TRBV27; J gene: TRBJ2-2; D gene: TRBD1; clone size: NA
CDR3 DNA: TGTGCCAGTAGTAAGACAGGGGCTAACTATGGCTACACCTTC; CDR3 protein: CASSKTGANYGYTF; V gene: TRBV19; J gene: TRBJ1-2; D gene: TRBD1; clone size: NA
CDR3 DNA: TGTGCCAGCAGCTTGGCCCGTGACACTGAAGCTTTCTTT; CDR3 protein: CASSLARDTEAFF; V gene: TRBV5-8; J gene: TRBJ1-1; D gene: NA; clone size: NA
CDR3 DNA: TGCAGCGTTGTTGGGACAGGATACGAGCAGTACTTC; CDR3 protein: CSVVGTGYEQYF; V gene: TRBV29-1; J gene: TRBJ2-7; D gene: TRBD1; clone size: NA
CDR3 DNA: TGCGCCAGCAGCCCCGGGACAGGGAACTCTGGAAACACCATATATTTT; CDR3 protein: CASSPGTGNSGNTIYF; V gene: TRBV5-1; J gene: TRBJ1-3; D gene: TRBD1; clone size: NA
CDR3 DNA: TGTGCCAGCAGTTCGTCCGGGGTAGCGGGAGCACATGAGCAGTTCTTC; CDR3 protein: CASSSSGVAGAHEQFF; V gene: TRBV28; J gene: TRBJ2-1; D gene: TRBD2; clone size: NA
CDR3 DNA: TGTGCCAGCAGCTCGGGACTAGCGGGAGGGACAAGCACAGATACGCAGTATTTT; CDR3 protein: CASSSGLAGGTSTDTQYF; V gene: TRBV9; J gene: TRBJ2-3; D gene: TRBD2; clone size: NA
CDR3 DNA: TGTGCCACCCGGACTAGCGGCGATACGCAGTATTTT; CDR3 protein: CATRTSGDTQYF; V gene: TRBV6-5; J gene: TRBJ2-3; D gene: TRBD2; clone size: NA
CDR3 DNA: TGTGCCAGCAGCCTCGGAGTAGCGGAGCAGTTCTTC; CDR3 protein: CASSLGVAEQFF; V gene: TRBV7-2; J gene: TRBJ2-1; D gene: NA; clone size: NA
CDR3 DNA: TGTGCCAGCAAAGCATCAGGAGGAAACTACGAGCAGTACTTC; CDR3 protein: CASKASGGNYEQYF; V gene: TRBV6-5; J gene: TRBJ2-7; D gene: NA; clone size: NA
CDR3 DNA: TGTGCCAGCAGCTCGGGACAGGGGTGGACCGGGGAGCTGTTTTTT; CDR3 protein: CASSSGQGWTGELFF; V gene: TRBV7-2; J gene: TRBJ2-2; D gene: TRBD1; clone size: NA
CDR3 DNA: TGTGCCAGCGGACGGGAGAGCACAGATACGCAGTATTTT; CDR3 protein: CASGRESTDTQYF; V gene: TRBV28; J gene: TRBJ2-3; D gene: NA; clone size: NA
CDR3 DNA: TGTGCCAGCAGACTGACAGGGGGCTGGCACACTGAAGCTTTCTTT; CDR3 protein: CASRLTGGWHTEAFF; V gene: TRBV6-5; J gene: TRBJ1-1; D gene: TRBD1; clone size: NA
CDR3 DNA: TGTGCCAGCTGGGACAGGGTGGGGGAGCAGTACTTC; CDR3 protein: CASWDRVGEQYF; V gene: TRBV2; J gene: TRBJ2-7; D gene: TRBD1; clone size: NA
CDR3 DNA: TGCGCCAGCAGCCCCCAGGGGGTGAACACTGAAGCTTTCTTT; CDR3 protein: CASSPQGVNTEAFF; V gene: TRBV5-1; J gene: TRBJ1-1; D gene: TRBD1; clone size: once
CDR3 DNA: TGTGCCAGCACTGAGCCGAGTCAGCCCCAGCATTTT; CDR3 protein: CASTEPSQPQHF; V gene: TRBV6-1; J gene: TRBJ1-5; D gene: NA; clone size: once
CDR3 DNA: TGTGCCAGTAGTATCCAGGGTTACACTTCTGGGGCCAACGTCCTGACTTTC; CDR3 protein: CASSIQGYTSGANVLTF; V gene: TRBV19; J gene: TRBJ2-6; D gene: NA; clone size: NA
CDR3 DNA: TGTGCCAGCAGCTTCGACCGGGGAGCTAACTATGGCTACACCTTC; CDR3 protein: CASSFDRGANYGYTF; V gene: TRBV11-2; J gene: TRBJ1-2; D gene: NA; clone size: NA
CDR3 DNA: TGCGCCAGCAGCCAAGAGACAGGGGGCGTCGAGCAGTACTTC; CDR3 protein: CASSQETGGVEQYF; V gene: TRBV4-3; J gene: TRBJ2-7; D gene: TRBD1; clone size: NA
CDR3 DNA: TGTGCCAGTAGCGGCGGGGCCTTCTCCTACGAGCAGTACTTC; CDR3 protein: CASSGGAFSYEQYF; V gene: TRBV19; J gene: TRBJ2-7; D gene: NA; clone size: NA
CDR3 DNA: TGTGCCAGCAGTTACGGCCGGGGGATGAACACTGAAGCTTTCTTT; CDR3 protein: CASSYGRGMNTEAFF; V gene: TRBV6-5; J gene: TRBJ1-1; D gene: NA; clone size: NA
CDR3 DNA: TGTGCCAGTAGTATAGACGCCGGGACAGGGGTAAACACCGGGGAGCTGTTTTTT; CDR3 protein: CASSIDAGTGVNTGELFF; V gene: TRBV19; J gene: TRBJ2-2; D gene: TRBD1; clone size: NA
CDR3 DNA: TGTGCCAGCAGTAGACTAGCGGGGGCCTACGAGCAGTACTTC; CDR3 protein: CASSRLAGAYEQYF; V gene: TRBV2; J gene: TRBJ2-7; D gene: TRBD2; clone size: NA
CDR3 DNA: TGTGCCAGCGGTAGGACTTCTGGAAACACCATATATTTT; CDR3 protein: CASGRTSGNTIYF; V gene: TRBV6-5; J gene: TRBJ1-3; D gene: NA; clone size: once
CDR3 DNA: TGTGCCAGCAGTGAACAGGGTTTCTACGAGCAGTACTTC; CDR3 protein: CASSEQGFYEQYF; V gene: TRBV6-1; J gene: TRBJ2-7; D gene: NA; clone size: NA
CDR3 DNA: TGCAGCGTTGTGGGGTCTGGGGGACAGGGGAGGACCGGGGAGCTGTTTTTT; CDR3 protein: CSVVGSGGQGRTGELFF; V gene: TRBV29-1; J gene: TRBJ2-2; D gene: TRBD1; clone size: NA
CDR3 DNA: TGTGCCAGTAGTATTGGGCCCAGGGATCGCGAAAAACTGTTTTTT; CDR3 protein: CASSIGPRDREKLFF; V gene: TRBV19; J gene: TRBJ1-4; D gene: NA; clone size: NA
CDR3 DNA: TGTGCCAGCAGCAGGGACAGGAACCACGAGCAGTACTTC; CDR3 protein: CASSRDRNHEQYF; V gene: TRBV7-9; J gene: TRBJ2-7; D gene: TRBD1; clone size: NA
CDR3 DNA: TGTGCCTGGAGAGTGAAGGGGGGACAGGGTGGCTACACCTTC; CDR3 protein: CAWRVKGGQGGYTF; V gene: TRBV30; J gene: TRBJ1-2; D gene: TRBD1; clone size: NA
CDR3 DNA: TGTGCCAGCAGCTTCGGAGCGGGAGTAGAGACCCAGTACTTC; CDR3 protein: CASSFGAGVETQYF; V gene: TRBV5-6; J gene: TRBJ2-5; D gene: TRBD2; clone size: once
CDR3 DNA: TGTGCCAGCAGCCCGGGGGGACAGGGGATCGCAGATACGCAGTATTTT; CDR3 protein: CASSPGGQGIADTQYF; V gene: TRBV11-3; J gene: TRBJ2-3; D gene: TRBD1; clone size: NA
CDR3 DNA: TGTGCCAGCAGCACTGGACAGTTCACAGATACGCAGTATTTT; CDR3 protein: CASSTGQFTDTQYF; V gene: TRBV14; J gene: TRBJ2-3; D gene: NA; clone size: NA
CDR3 DNA: TGTGCCAGCAGCCCCGGGTCCCAGCAAGAGACCCAGTACTTC; CDR3 protein: CASSPGSQQETQYF; V gene: TRBV9; J gene: TRBJ2-5; D gene: NA; clone size: NA
CDR3 DNA: TGTGCCAGCAGCCAAGGAAAAAAAGCGGGAGGTTTCTCCTACGAGCAGTACTTC; CDR3 protein: CASSQGKKAGGFSYEQYF; V gene: TRBV3-1/TRBV3-2; J gene: TRBJ2-7; D gene: TRBD2; clone size: once
CDR3 DNA: TGCGCCAGCAGCCAAGCTAGGATGGAGAACTATGGCTACACCTTC; CDR3 protein: CASSQARMENYGYTF; V gene: TRBV4-3; J gene: TRBJ1-2; D gene: NA; clone size: NA
CDR3 DNA: TGTGCCAGCAGCCCCGGGACTAGCCTATCCTACGAGCAGTACTTC; CDR3 protein: CASSPGTSLSYEQYF; V gene: TRBV7-2; J gene: TRBJ2-7; D gene: TRBD2; clone size: NA